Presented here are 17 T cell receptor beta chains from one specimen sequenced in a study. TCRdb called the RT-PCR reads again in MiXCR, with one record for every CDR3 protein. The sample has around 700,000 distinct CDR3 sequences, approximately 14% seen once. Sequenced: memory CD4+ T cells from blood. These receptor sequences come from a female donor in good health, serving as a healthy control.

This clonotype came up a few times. CDR3 nucleotide sequence: TGCGCCAGCAGCCACCCGGGGCTCACCTATGGCTACACCTTC. It yields the protein CASSHPGLTYGYTF. V usage is TRBV4-3 and J usage is TRBJ1-2; a possible D gene is TRBD1 (5 bases). The CDR3 is 14 amino acids. V gave up 3 bases and J gave up 4 bases, with 12 bases separating them. Germline CDR1 LGHNA, CDR2 YSLEER.

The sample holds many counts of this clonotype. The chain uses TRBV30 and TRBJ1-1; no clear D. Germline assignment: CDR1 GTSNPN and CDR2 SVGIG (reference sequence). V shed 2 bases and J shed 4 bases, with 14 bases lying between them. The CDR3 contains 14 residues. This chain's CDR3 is CAWSLQSSGTEAFF. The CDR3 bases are TGTGCCTGGAGTCTACAGAGCTCGGGCACTGAAGCTTTCTTT.

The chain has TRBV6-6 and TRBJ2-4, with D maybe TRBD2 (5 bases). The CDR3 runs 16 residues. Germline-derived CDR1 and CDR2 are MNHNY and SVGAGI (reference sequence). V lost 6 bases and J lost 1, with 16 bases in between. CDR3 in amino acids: CASSPGLGSAKNIQYF. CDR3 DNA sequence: TGTGCCAGCAGCCCCGGGTTGGGGAGCGCCAAAAACATTCAGTACTTC.

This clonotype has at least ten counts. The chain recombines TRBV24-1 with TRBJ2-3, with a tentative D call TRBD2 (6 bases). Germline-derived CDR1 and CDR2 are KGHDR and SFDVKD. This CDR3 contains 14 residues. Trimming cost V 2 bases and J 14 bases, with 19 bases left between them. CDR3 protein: CATSDSPSVTGLYF. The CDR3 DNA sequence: TGTGCCACCAGTGATTCTCCTAGCGTCACGGGGCTGTATTTT.

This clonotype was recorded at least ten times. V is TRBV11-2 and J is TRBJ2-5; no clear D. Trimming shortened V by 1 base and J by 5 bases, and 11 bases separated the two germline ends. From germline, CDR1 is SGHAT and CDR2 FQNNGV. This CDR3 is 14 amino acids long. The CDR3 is CASSLGGPRETQYF. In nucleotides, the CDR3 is TGTGCCAGCAGCTTAGGCGGACCACGGGAGACCCAGTACTTC. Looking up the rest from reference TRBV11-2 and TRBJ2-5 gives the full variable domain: EAGVAQSPRYKIIEKRQSVAFWCNPISGHATLYWYQQILGQGPKLLIQFQNNGVVDDSQLPKDRFSAERLKGVDSTLKIQPAKLEDSAVYLCASSLGGPRETQYFGPGTRLLVL.

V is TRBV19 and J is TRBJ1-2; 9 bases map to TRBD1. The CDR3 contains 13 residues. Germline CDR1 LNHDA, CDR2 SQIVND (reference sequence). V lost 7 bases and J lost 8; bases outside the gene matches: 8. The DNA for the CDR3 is TGTGCCAGTAATCACAGGGGGCCTGAGGGCTACACCTTC. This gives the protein CASNHRGPEGYTF.

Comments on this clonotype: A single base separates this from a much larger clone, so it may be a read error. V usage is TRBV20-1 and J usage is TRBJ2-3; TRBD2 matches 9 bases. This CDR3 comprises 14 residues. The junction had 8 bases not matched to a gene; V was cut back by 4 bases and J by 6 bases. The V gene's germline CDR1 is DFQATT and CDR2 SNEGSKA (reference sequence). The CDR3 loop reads CSAIPRSGSDTQYF. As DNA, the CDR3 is TGCAGTGCTATCCCTCGTAGCGGGAGCGATACGCAGTATTTT.

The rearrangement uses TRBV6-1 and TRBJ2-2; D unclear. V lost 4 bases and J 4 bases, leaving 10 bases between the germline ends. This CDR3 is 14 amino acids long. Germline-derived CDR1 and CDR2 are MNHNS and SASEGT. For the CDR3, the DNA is TGTGCCAGCAGTGGTGGGTTGGTCACCGGGGAGCTGTTTTTT. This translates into CASSGGLVTGELFF.

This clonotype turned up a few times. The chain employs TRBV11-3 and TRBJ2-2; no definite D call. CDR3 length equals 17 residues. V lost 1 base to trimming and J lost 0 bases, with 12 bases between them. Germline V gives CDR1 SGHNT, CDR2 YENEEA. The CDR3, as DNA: TGTGCCAGCAGCTTAGTTCCGGGTGGTCCGAACACCGGGGAGCTGTTTTTT. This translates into CASSLVPGGPNTGELFF. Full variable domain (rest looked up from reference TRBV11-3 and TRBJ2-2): EAGVVQSPRYKIIEKKQPVAFWCNPISGHNTLYWYLQNLGQGPELLIRYENEEAVDDSQLPKDRFSAERLKGVDSTLKIQPAELGDSAVYLCASSLVPGGPNTGELFFGEGSRLTVL.

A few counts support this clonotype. The CDR3 spells CASPPQGSSYEQYF. DNA of the CDR3: TGTGCCAGCCCTCCCCAGGGGAGCTCCTACGAGCAGTACTTC. This sequence joins TRBV7-2 and TRBJ2-7; a possible D gene is TRBD1 (6 bases). The V end was cut by 8 bases, the J end by 0 bases, with 14 bases between. This CDR3 region has 14 residues. CDR1 is SGHTA and CDR2 is FQGNSA in the germline V gene.

CDR3 nucleotide sequence: TGTGCCAGCAGCTCAGCAGGACGGAACACCGGGGAGCTGTTTTTT. The encoded protein is CASSSAGRNTGELFF. The V call is TRBV9, the J call TRBJ2-2, with D uncertain. The CDR3 has 15 residues. The germline V gene has CDR1 SGDLS and CDR2 YYNGEE. Trimming left V 4 bases short and J 1 base short, with 11 bases between. The full variable domain, completed using reference TRBV9 and TRBJ2-2, is DSGVTQTPKHLITATGQRVTLRCSPRSGDLSVYWYQQSLDQGLQFLIQYYNGEERAKGNILERFSAQQFPDLHSELNLSSLELGDSALYFCASSSAGRNTGELFFGEGSRLTVL.

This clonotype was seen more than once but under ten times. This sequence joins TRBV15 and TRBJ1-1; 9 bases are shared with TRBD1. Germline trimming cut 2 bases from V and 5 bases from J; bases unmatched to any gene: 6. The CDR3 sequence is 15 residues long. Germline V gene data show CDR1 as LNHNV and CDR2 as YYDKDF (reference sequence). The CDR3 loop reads CATSRNRGHGTEAFF. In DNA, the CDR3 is TGTGCCACCAGCAGAAACAGGGGGCATGGGACTGAAGCTTTCTTT.

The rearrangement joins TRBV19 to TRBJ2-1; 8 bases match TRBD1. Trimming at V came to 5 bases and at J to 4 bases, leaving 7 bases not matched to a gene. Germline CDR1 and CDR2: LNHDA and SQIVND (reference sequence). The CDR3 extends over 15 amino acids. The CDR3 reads CASSVTGAGYNEQFF. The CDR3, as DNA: TGTGCCAGTAGTGTGACAGGGGCCGGGTACAATGAGCAGTTCTTC.

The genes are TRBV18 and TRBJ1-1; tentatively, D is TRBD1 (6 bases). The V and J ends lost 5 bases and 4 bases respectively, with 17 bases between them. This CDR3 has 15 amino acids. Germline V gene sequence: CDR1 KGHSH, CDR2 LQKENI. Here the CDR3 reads CASSSVSGGATEAFF. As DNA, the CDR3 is TGTGCCAGCTCAAGCGTGAGTGGGGGGGCCACTGAAGCTTTCTTT.

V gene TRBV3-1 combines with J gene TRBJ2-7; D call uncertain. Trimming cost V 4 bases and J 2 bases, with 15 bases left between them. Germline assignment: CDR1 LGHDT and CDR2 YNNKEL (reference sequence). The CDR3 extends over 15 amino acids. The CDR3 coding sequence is TGTGCCAGCAGCCCCAATCTCGTTATGCCCTACGAGCAGTACTTC. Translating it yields CASSPNLVMPYEQYF.

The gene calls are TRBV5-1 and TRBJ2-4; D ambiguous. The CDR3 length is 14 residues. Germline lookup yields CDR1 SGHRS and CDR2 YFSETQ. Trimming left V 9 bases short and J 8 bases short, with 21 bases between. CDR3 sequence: CATTIIPGSDIQYF. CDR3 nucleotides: TGCGCCACCACCATAATCCCGGGCAGCGACATTCAGTACTTC.

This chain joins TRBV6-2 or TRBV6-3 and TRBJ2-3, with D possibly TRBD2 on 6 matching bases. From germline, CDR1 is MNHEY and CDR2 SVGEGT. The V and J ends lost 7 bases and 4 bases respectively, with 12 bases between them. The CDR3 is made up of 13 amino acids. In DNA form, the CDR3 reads TGTGCCAGCAAAAAAGCGGGCCCAGATACGCAGTATTTT. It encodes CASKKAGPDTQYF.